The source of this T cell receptor beta chain is a study of cytomegalovirus exposure and HLA in healthy donors. Study information: An early data release held approximately 85 million unique TCRs from HLA-typed donors. In terms of ancestry, the Caucasian-associated cluster contained 75% to 90% of the approximately 400 genotyped donors. General study findings and limits: More clonal expansion characterized HLA-associated TCR beta chains than equally common others in a later analysis.

A multiplex PCR was run with 60 Vbeta primers and 13 Jbeta primers. Data came from immunoSEQ multiplex PCR; TCRdb stores just in-frame clones and leaves some out. The profile shows over 120,000 clones, 78% of them singletons. Healthy bone marrow donors made up the cohort. This clone occurred a few times. Its antigen is undetermined. The clonotype was recovered from a female donor in good health and CMV-seronegative. Material: PBMCs.

The CDR3: CASSQEGRDYTAGEQFF. DNA for the CDR3: TGTGCCAGCAGCCAAGAAGGCCGGGACTACACGGCGGGTGAGCAGTTCTTC. V is TRBV7-2 and J is TRBJ2-1; 7 positions match TRBD2. The germline V gene has CDR1 SGHTA and CDR2 FQGNSA. Germline trimming cut 5 bases from V and 9 bases from J; bases unmatched to any gene: 19. The CDR3 covers 17 residues.